This T cell receptor (beta chain) came from a study of cytomegalovirus exposure and HLA in healthy donors. PCR used 60 Vbeta primers and 13 Jbeta primers. Data came from immunoSEQ multiplex PCR; TCRdb stores just in-frame clones and leaves some out. The sample has 65,000 to 75,000 clones, 65% to 70% seen once. A few counts support this clone. The CDR3 is 14 residues long. Germline loops: CDR1 SGHTA, CDR2 FQGNSA. V shed 4 bases, J shed 0 bases, and the junction held 2 bases outside the gene matches. This TCR was recovered from a woman aged 25 to 39 in good health and CMV-seronegative. The chain joins TRBV7-2 to TRBJ1-1; TRBD1 matches 7 bases. The specimen sequenced was PBMCs. CDR3 sequence reads: CASSSTGMNTEAFF. The CDR3 DNA sequence: TGTGCCAGCAGCTCGACAGGGATGAACACTGAAGCTTTCTTT. Using reference TRBV7-2 and TRBJ1-1 for the parts outside the CDR3, the full variable domain is GAGVSQSPSNKVTEKGKDVELRCDPISGHTALYWYRQSLGQGLEFLIYFQGNSAPDKSGLPSDRFSAERTGGSVSTLTIQRTQQEDSAVYLCASSSTGMNTEAFFGQGTRLTVV.